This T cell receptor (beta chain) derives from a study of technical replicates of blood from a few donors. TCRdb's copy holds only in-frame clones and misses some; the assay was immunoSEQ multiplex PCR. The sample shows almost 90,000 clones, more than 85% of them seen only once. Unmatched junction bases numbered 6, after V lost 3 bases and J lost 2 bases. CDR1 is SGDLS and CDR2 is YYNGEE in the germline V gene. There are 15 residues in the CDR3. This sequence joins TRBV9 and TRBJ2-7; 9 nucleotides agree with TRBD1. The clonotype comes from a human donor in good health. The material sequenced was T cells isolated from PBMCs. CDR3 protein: CASSGSGQGTYEQYF. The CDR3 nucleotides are TGTGCCAGCAGCGGATCGGGACAGGGAACCTACGAGCAGTACTTC.